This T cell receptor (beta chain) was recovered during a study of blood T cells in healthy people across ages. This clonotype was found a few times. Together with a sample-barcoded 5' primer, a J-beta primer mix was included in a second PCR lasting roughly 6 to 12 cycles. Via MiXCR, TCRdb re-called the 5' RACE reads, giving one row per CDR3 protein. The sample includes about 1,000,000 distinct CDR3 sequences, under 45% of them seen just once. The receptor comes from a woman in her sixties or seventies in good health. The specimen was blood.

Here the CDR3 reads CASSLTPGQGYEQYF. The CDR3 nucleotides read TGTGCCAGCAGTTTAACCCCGGGACAGGGCTACGAGCAGTACTTC. This chain links TRBV28 with TRBJ2-7; 9 nucleotides match TRBD1. The length of the CDR3 is 15 residues. Per the germline V gene, CDR1 is MDHEN and CDR2 is SYDVKM. Trimming removed 2 bases from V and 3 bases from J; junction bases left unmatched: 5.